This TCR beta chain was recorded in a study of blood T cell repertoires in COVID-19. Turning to the study itself: Samples taken during acute and convalescent COVID-19 were collected in the United States, Italy and Spain.

Per the study methods: Amplification with reference gene primers provided the estimates of nucleated cell counts. Sequencing used immunoSEQ multiplex PCR; TCRdb keeps in-frame clones, though not all of them. The D gene and trimming were derived from the DNA, and the V and J assignments and clone size from that table. The data show almost 500,000 clones, 70% to 90% seen once. Participant-given clinical history determined each cohort assignment. Recovered status applied to Cohort 3 donors who had two consecutive negative PCRs. It also applied to those with clearance or with symptom resolution. The V and J ends lost 2 bases and 7 bases respectively, with 15 bases between them. CDR1 is GTSNPN and CDR2 is SVGIG in the germline V gene (reference sequence). The CDR3 is made up of 15 amino acids.

The specimen was PBMCs or T cells enriched from blood (not recorded which). The chain employs TRBV30 and TRBJ1-6; a weak D match, TRBD1 (6 bases). The origin of this receptor is a woman between 55 and 75 years old who had recovered from COVID-19. The CDR3 sequence: CAWSHTGRVNSPLHF. CDR3 bases: TGTGCCTGGAGTCATACAGGGCGAGTAAATTCACCCCTCCACTTT.